Listed below are T cell receptor beta chains from one sample, sequenced in a study of cytomegalovirus exposure and HLA in healthy donors. Produced via immunoSEQ multiplex PCR; TCRdb's table is partial and in-frame only. Of roughly 230,000 clones in the sample, about 93% were seen once. Sequenced sample: PBMCs. The source of these receptors is a girl aged 2 to 9 in good health and CMV-seronegative. CDR3s include the opening cysteine and the closing phenylalanine or tryptophan. The order of the fields is V gene, D gene, clone size, J gene, CDR3 protein, CDR3 DNA. A D gene is named only where the DNA matches it firmly. Size tells how often a clone was seen (once, few, many) or the class of an expanded clone, and some rows leave it out.

TRBV29-1	NA	NA	TRBJ1-1	CSVSRQFEAFF	TGCAGCGTTTCCCGACAGTTTGAAGCTTTCTTT
TRBV5-1	TRBD1	NA	TRBJ1-1	CAGWDRALEGAFF	TGCGCCGGATGGGACAGGGCTCTTGAGGGGGCTTTCTTT
TRBV5-5	NA	NA	TRBJ1-2	CASSRSTLTGSNYGYTF	TGTGCCAGCAGCCGCTCGACCCTGACAGGCTCTAACTATGGCTACACCTTC
TRBV6-6	TRBD2	few	TRBJ2-7	CASSYSKRGLSYEQYF	TGTGCCAGCAGTTACTCGAAGCGGGGACTCTCCTACGAGCAGTACTTC
TRBV18	NA	NA	TRBJ2-7	CASSPVQLSYEQYF	TGTGCCAGCTCACCGGTACAGTTGTCCTACGAGCAGTACTTC
TRBV9	NA	NA	TRBJ1-2	CASRSPQGRMDLTF	TGTGCCAGCAGGTCACCCCAGGGTCGGATGGATTTGACCTTC
TRBV11-2	NA	once	TRBJ2-7	CASSYDTYHEQYF	TGTGCCAGCAGCTACGACACCTACCACGAGCAGTACTTC
TRBV18	TRBD2	NA	TRBJ2-2	CASSPIGGTNTGELFF	TGTGCCAGCTCACCGATCGGGGGGACGAACACCGGGGAGCTGTTTTTT
TRBV5-1	NA	NA	TRBJ1-1	CASGWGQVGAEAFF	TGCGCCAGCGGCTGGGGGCAGGTGGGGGCTGAAGCTTTCTTT
TRBV9	TRBD2	NA	TRBJ2-7	CASSPETSGHSYEQYF	TGTGCCAGCAGTCCCGAGACTAGCGGCCACTCCTACGAGCAGTACTTC
TRBV5-1	NA	NA	TRBJ1-4	CASSLDRPATNEKLFF	TGCGCCAGCAGCTTGGACAGGCCAGCAACTAATGAAAAACTGTTTTTT
TRBV7-9	TRBD1	NA	TRBJ2-7	CASSEQGGEQYF	TGTGCCAGCAGCGAACAGGGGGGCGAGCAGTACTTC
TRBV27	TRBD1	NA	TRBJ1-6	CASSSWTGGNSPLHF	TGTGCCAGCAGCTCATGGACAGGAGGTAATTCACCCCTCCACTTT
TRBV6-5	TRBD2	NA	TRBJ2-3	CASLRLAGDTDTQYF	TGTGCCAGCCTTCGGCTAGCGGGGGATACAGATACGCAGTATTTT
TRBV27	NA	NA	TRBJ1-4	CASSGQGYNEKLFF	TGTGCCAGCAGTGGCCAGGGCTATAATGAAAAACTGTTTTTT
TRBV7-8	NA	NA	TRBJ1-1	CASSSPHGEAFF	TGTGCCAGCAGCTCTCCCCACGGTGAAGCTTTCTTT
TRBV28	TRBD2	NA	TRBJ2-1	CASSLTGLAINEQFF	TGTGCCAGCAGCCTCACTGGACTAGCGATCAATGAGCAGTTCTTC
TRBV6-5	NA	NA	TRBJ2-4	CASSYGSPNAKNIQYF	TGTGCCAGCAGTTATGGCAGTCCAAACGCCAAAAACATTCAGTACTTC
TRBV10-3	NA	NA	TRBJ2-3	CATSTSTSDTQYF	TGTGCCACCAGTACCTCGACTTCAGATACGCAGTATTTT
TRBV6-5	NA	NA	TRBJ1-2	CASSSPHRGTNYGYTF	TGTGCCAGCAGTTCCCCCCATCGGGGGACTAACTATGGCTACACCTTC
TRBV27	NA	NA	TRBJ1-2	CASSLSGGPVNYGYTF	TGTGCCAGCAGTTTATCGGGGGGACCGGTGAACTATGGCTACACCTTC
TRBV4-1	NA	NA	TRBJ2-2	CASSQGLNTGELFF	TGCGCCAGCAGCCAGGGCTTGAACACCGGGGAGCTGTTTTTT
TRBV5-6	NA	NA	TRBJ2-5	CASSLLPRERETQYF	TGTGCCAGCAGCTTATTGCCGCGAGAGAGGGAGACCCAGTACTTC
TRBV10-3	TRBD2	NA	TRBJ2-1	CAISVGQDEPGTSENEQFF	TGTGCCATCAGTGTCGGACAAGACGAACCCGGGACTAGCGAGAATGAGCAGTTCTTC
TRBV19	NA	NA	TRBJ1-1	CAGSARRMNTEAFF	TGTGCCGGTAGTGCCCGCAGGATGAACACTGAAGCTTTCTTT
TRBV19	TRBD1	NA	TRBJ1-5	CASSPDRPNQPQHF	TGTGCCAGTAGCCCGGACAGGCCCAATCAGCCCCAGCATTTT
TRBV30	NA	NA	TRBJ1-5	CAWGRGDIQPQHF	TGTGCCTGGGGGCGGGGAGATATTCAGCCCCAGCATTTT
TRBV19	TRBD2	once	TRBJ2-5	CASSSGGAVGETQYF	TGTGCCAGTTCTAGCGGGGGGGCAGTAGGAGAGACCCAGTACTTC
TRBV5-1	TRBD2	few	TRBJ2-7	CASSSTSGSSYEQYF	TGCGCCAGCAGCTCCACTAGCGGGAGCTCCTACGAGCAGTACTTC
TRBV6-5	NA	NA	TRBJ2-7	CASRGQTTYEQYF	TGTGCCAGCAGGGGACAAACCACCTACGAGCAGTACTTC
TRBV5-4	NA	NA	TRBJ1-3	CASSLSKAGGNTIYF	TGTGCCAGCAGCTTGAGCAAGGCGGGGGGAAACACCATATATTTT
TRBV5-6	NA	NA	TRBJ1-6	CASSLDRAFYNSPLHF	TGTGCCAGCAGCTTGGACAGGGCATTCTATAATTCACCCCTCCACTTT
TRBV6-1	NA	NA	TRBJ2-2	CASSADRTGELFF	TGTGCCAGCAGTGCCGACAGAACCGGGGAGCTGTTTTTT
TRBV5-4	TRBD1	NA	TRBJ2-5	CASSKRQGVARETQYF	TGTGCCAGCAGCAAGCGACAGGGGGTGGCTAGAGAGACCCAGTACTTC
TRBV30	TRBD2	NA	TRBJ2-3	CARSSGVIDTQYF	TGTGCCCGGTCTAGCGGGGTCATAGATACGCAGTATTTT
TRBV6-5	NA	NA	TRBJ2-2	CASTQGPTGELFF	TGTGCCAGCACCCAGGGCCCCACCGGGGAGCTGTTTTTT
TRBV7-7	NA	NA	TRBJ1-2	CASSLDGGGYTF	TGTGCCAGCAGCTTAGACGGAGGGGGCTACACCTTC